The present TCR beta chain was sequenced within a study of shared clonotypes between healthy human individuals. Across the study: CD4 naive and memory got three plates each, CD8 naive two, CD8 memory one.

Data came from immunoSEQ multiplex PCR; TCRdb stores just in-frame clones and leaves some out. The sample lists about 2.4 million clones, roughly 93% occurring once. The CDR3 length is 15 residues. The V and J ends lost 6 bases and 6 bases respectively, with 18 bases between them. Germline-derived CDR1 and CDR2 are MNHEY and SVGAGI. This sequence was found in a man aged 18 to 29 in good health. Some clones in this sample may be carry-over from other donors' samples. Input material: naive CD4+ T cells from PBMCs. Stated subset: CD45RA+ positively selected. The rearrangement links TRBV6-5 to TRBJ2-1, with D tentatively TRBD1 (5 bases). The CDR3 sequence is CASSEPKAGINEQFF. The CDR3 DNA is TGTGCCAGCAGCGAACCGAAGGCAGGGATCAATGAGCAGTTCTTC.